The 18 T cell receptor beta chains listed next were all sequenced from one sample in a study of response to subunit inactivated influenza vaccine. In TCRdb, the RT-PCR reads were re-called with MiXCR into one record per CDR3 protein. The sample has almost 600,000 distinct CDR3 sequences, 12% to 15% seen once. The starting material was PBMCs from blood, obtained 11 to 12 days after vaccination. The source is a man aged 50 to 59 who received an inactivated influenza vaccine.

The table lists this clonotype with a few counts. CDR3 sequence (DNA): TGTGCCAGCAGGTCAGGGGCTTGGAGCAATCAGCCCCAGCATTTT. This gives the protein CASRSGAWSNQPQHF. This chain uses TRBV6-1 with TRBJ1-5; a weak D match, TRBD1 (6 bases). The CDR3 is made up of 15 amino acids. The V end was cut by 6 bases, the J end by 1 base, with 13 bases between. Germline V lookup: CDR1 MNHNS, CDR2 SASEGT.

The chain employs TRBV11-1 and TRBJ2-2; tentatively, D is TRBD1 (5 bases). CDR1 and CDR2 (germline): SGHAT, FQDESV (reference sequence). Between the trimmed V and J ends, which lost 3 bases and 6 bases, there was a span of 11 bases. There are 14 residues in the CDR3. The CDR3: CASSFGGAAGELFF. The CDR3 DNA sequence: TGTGCCAGCAGCTTCGGTGGGGCGGCCGGGGAGCTGTTTTTT.

This clonotype was seen a few times. The chain recombines TRBV4-2 with TRBJ2-3, with D possibly matching TRBD1 (6 bases). There are 12 residues in the CDR3. Germline V gene sequence: CDR1 LGHNA, CDR2 YNFKEQ. Trimming stripped 2 bases from V and 6 bases from J, with 6 bases between. CDR3 loop: CASSQTGDTQYF. The CDR3 DNA reads as TGTGCCAGCAGCCAAACAGGGGATACGCAGTATTTT.

V is TRBV2 and J is TRBJ2-1; 8 bases agree with TRBD1. CDR3 size: 16 residues. V lost 7 bases to trimming and J lost 0 bases; unmatched junction nucleotides: 8. Germline values: CDR1 SNHLY, CDR2 FYNNEI. This CDR3 is CASTRRQGSSYNEQFF. The CDR3, as DNA: TGTGCCAGCACCCGTCGACAGGGGAGCTCCTACAATGAGCAGTTCTTC.

This clonotype has ten or more counts. One end of the junction does not line up with germline, which may come from a read error. The rearrangement uses TRBV5-1 and TRBJ2-1; TRBD1 matches 7 bases. This CDR3 spans 15 amino acids. Germline V gene sequence: CDR1 SGHRS, CDR2 YFSETQ. The CDR3 is CASSPGQATYNEQFF. The CDR3 nucleotides read TGTGCCAGCAGTCCTGGACAGGCCACCTACAATGAGCAGTTCTTC.

This clonotype was seen a few times. V and J are TRBV11-2 and TRBJ2-2; unclear D gene. This CDR3 comprises 16 residues. The germline gives CDR1 SGHAT, CDR2 FQNNGV. The V and J ends lost 6 bases and 7 bases respectively, with 21 bases between them. The CDR3 coding sequence is TGTGCCAGCAGATCCCAACACTTACGGCGCATCGGGGAGCTGTTTTTT. This codes for CASRSQHLRRIGELFF.

This sequence joins TRBV18 and TRBJ2-3; the match to TRBD2 covers 11 bases. Germline V gene data show CDR1 as KGHSH and CDR2 as LQKENI. CDR3 length: 16 amino acids. With 6 bases clipped from V and 4 bases from J, the junction kept 9 bases outside the gene matches. CDR3 nucleotides: TGTGCCAGCTCGCTTTATAGCGGGGGGGCCTCAGATACGCAGTATTTT. Its protein product is CASSLYSGGASDTQYF. Drawing the rest from reference TRBV18 and TRBJ2-3, the complete variable domain is NAGVMQNPRHLVRRRGQEARLRCSPMKGHSHVYWYRQLPEEGLKFMVYLQKENIIDESGMPKERFSAEFPKEGPSILRIQQVVRGDSAAYFCASSLYSGGASDTQYFGPGTRLTVL.

This clonotype was detected a few times. The chain has TRBV7-2 and TRBJ2-1, with 7 bases lining up with TRBD2. The CDR3 sequence is 17 residues long. Germline assignment: CDR1 SGHTA and CDR2 FQGNSA. V shed 5 bases, J shed 1 base, and the junction held 11 bases outside the gene matches. Written as DNA, the CDR3 is TGTGCCAGCAGCACCCCCCCCGGGACTACTTCCTACAATGAGCAGTTCTTC. It encodes CASSTPPGTTSYNEQFF.

This clonotype came up a few times. This rearrangement joins TRBV5-1 to TRBJ1-1; no reliable D call. The germline V gene encodes CDR1 SGHRS and CDR2 YFSETQ. The CDR3 has 15 amino acids. V was pared by 0 bases and J by 0 bases, with 9 bases between. This CDR3 reads CASSLGGIMNTEAFF. DNA of the CDR3: TGCGCCAGCAGCTTGGGCGGAATAATGAACACTGAAGCTTTCTTT.

This clonotype was recorded a few times. The V call is TRBV19, the J call TRBJ2-1; either TRBD1 or TRBD2 may supply D (5 bases each). V lost 5 bases to trimming and J lost 6 bases, with 14 bases between them. The CDR3 consists of 14 residues. Germline assignment: CDR1 LNHDA and CDR2 SQIVND (reference sequence). The CDR3 reads CASSFGTWTNEQFF. The CDR3 DNA sequence: TGTGCCAGTAGTTTTGGGACGTGGACCAATGAGCAGTTCTTC.

The rearrangement uses TRBV4-3 and TRBJ2-7, with 16 bases fitting TRBD2. Germline V CDR1 and CDR2: LGHNA, YSLEER. The CDR3 runs to 19 residues. Trimming at V came to 5 bases and at J to 0 bases, leaving 10 bases not matched to a gene. The CDR3 region is CASSYSTGLAGGSSYEQYF. DNA for the CDR3: TGCGCCAGCAGCTATAGCACGGGACTAGCGGGGGGGAGCTCCTACGAGCAGTACTTC.

The chain is built from TRBV29-1 and TRBJ2-2; no definite D call. There are 15 residues in the CDR3. V was shortened by 1 base and J by 0 bases, with 9 bases between the two germline ends. From germline, CDR1 is SQVTM and CDR2 ANQGSEA. The CDR3 protein is CSVEVGGANTGELFF. CDR3 DNA: TGCAGCGTTGAAGTAGGCGGTGCGAACACCGGGGAGCTGTTTTTT.

The chain links TRBV7-6 to TRBJ2-3; possibly TRBD2 for D (6 bases). Germline loops: CDR1 SGHVS, CDR2 FNYEAQ. V was cut by 5 bases and J by 2 bases, with 20 bases left in between. This CDR3 region has 17 residues. The CDR3 region is CASSPTPGVWDTDTQYF. In DNA form, the CDR3 reads TGTGCCAGCAGCCCAACCCCGGGAGTTTGGGACACAGATACGCAGTATTTT.

The J gene is TRBJ2-7, the V gene TRBV6-5, with D uncertain. This CDR3 region has 15 residues. Trimming removed 0 bases at V and 4 bases at J, with 13 bases between. Germline CDR1 and CDR2: MNHEY and SVGAGI. The CDR3 is CASSYSAVARYEQYF. The CDR3 DNA reads TGTGCCAGCAGTTACTCGGCGGTAGCAAGATACGAGCAGTACTTC.

This clonotype was seen only a few times. The rearrangement joins TRBV3-1 to TRBJ1-2; D is unclear. From germline, CDR1 is LGHDT and CDR2 YNNKEL (reference sequence). The V gene lost 4 bases and the J gene lost 3 bases, with 9 bases spanning the gap. The CDR3 is 13 residues long. The CDR3 DNA reads TGTGCCAGCAGCCCGCACCTTCACTATGGCTACACCTTC. This translates into CASSPHLHYGYTF.

This clonotype was counted many times. A junction end diverges from the germline sequence, so it may reflect a read error. The genes are TRBV5-1 and TRBJ2-2; D unresolved. The CDR3 contains 11 residues. Germline CDR1 is SGHRS and CDR2 is YFSETQ. The CDR3 coding sequence is TGTGCCAGCAGCTGGGGCGGGGAGCTGTTTTTT. Translating it yields CASSWGGELFF.

The V and J genes are TRBV20-1 and TRBJ2-1, with 8 positions matching TRBD2. Germline V gives CDR1 DFQATT, CDR2 SNEGSKA (reference sequence). Germline trimming cut 1 base from V and 6 bases from J; bases unmatched to any gene: 2. There are 13 residues in the CDR3. This chain's CDR3 is CSARGTSSNEQFF. In DNA form, the CDR3 reads TGCAGTGCTAGAGGGACTAGCTCCAATGAGCAGTTCTTC.

About this clonotype: A read error may account for a junction end that differs from germline. The chain employs TRBV28 and TRBJ2-3, with a weak D call TRBD2 (6 bases). The CDR3 totals 18 residues. Germline V gene lookup returns CDR1 MDHEN and CDR2 SYDVKM. DNA for the CDR3: TGTGCCAGCAGTTTGTTAACTCGACTACTAGCAAGCACAGATGCGCAGTATTTT. Protein product: CASSLLTRLLASTDAQYF. The full variable domain, with the rest looked up from reference TRBV28 and TRBJ2-3, is DVKVTQSSRYLVKRTGEKVFLECVQDMDHENMFWYRQDPGLGLRLIYFSYDVKMKEKGDIPEGYSVSREKKERFSLILESASTNQTSMYLCASSLLTRLLASTDAQYFGPGTRLTVL.